The clone carrying this TCR beta chain has more than one count but fewer than ten. Its antigen is unidentified. TCRdb reprocessed the reads with MiXCR, giving one entry per CDR3 protein. The data contain hundreds of thousands of distinct CDR3 sequences, around 30% of them seen just once; the ten biggest clones take up 15% to 20%. This specimen comes from a study of T cell repertoires in cytomegalovirus infection. The overall study: Public signatures in TCR beta pointed to CMV infection and matching HLA type.

The CDR3 length is 21 residues. Losses at the gene ends were 2 bases for V and 2 bases for J; bases not matched to a gene: 12. This TCR came from a human donor in good health (CMV status not recorded). Some clones in this sample may be carry-over from other donors' samples. J is TRBJ2-2 and V is TRBV12-3 or TRBV12-4; 15 bases match TRBD2. Sequencing was performed on cultured PBMCs, taken from culture after CMV antigen stimulation. This chain's CDR3 is CASSLSRRGLAGGPNTGELFF. Here the CDR3 DNA reads TGTGCCAGCAGTTTATCGCGCCGGGGACTAGCGGGGGGCCCTAACACCGGGGAGCTGTTTTTT.